Presented here are 20 T cell receptor beta chains from one specimen sequenced in a study of control samples from healthy donors and cancer patients. Here immunoSEQ multiplex PCR was the method, and the copy in TCRdb shows in-frame clones only, minus some. The repertoire holds some 120,000 clones, with just over 90% as singletons. The sample taken for sequencing was PBMCs. Receptor source: a man aged 50-59 years with head and neck cancer.

The chain couples TRBV9 to TRBJ2-3; D gene uncertain. The germline V gene has CDR1 SGDLS and CDR2 YYNGEE. V gave up 6 bases and J gave up 1 base, with 9 bases separating them. The CDR3 loop spans 13 amino acids. The CDR3 coding sequence is TGTGCCAGCACCCGGACGGGCACAGATACGCAGTATTTT. Translating gives CASTRTGTDTQYF.

In its sample, this clone was seen once. The sample holds other DNA sequences that translate to the same CDR3. The chain carries TRBV9 and TRBJ2-3, with 10 bases lining up with TRBD2. The CDR3 has 15 amino acids. J lost 2 bases, V lost 2 bases, and 2 bases had no gene match. Germline V gives CDR1 SGDLS, CDR2 YYNGEE. The CDR3, as DNA: TGTGCCAGCAGCGTTCTAGCGGGGGTCACAGATACGCAGTATTTT. Translated: CASSVLAGVTDTQYF.

This rearrangement joins TRBV15 to TRBJ1-3; maybe TRBD1 (5 bases). V lost 2 bases, J lost 0 bases, and 14 bases lay in between. Germline V gives CDR1 LNHNV, CDR2 YYDKDF (reference sequence). The CDR3 is made up of 17 amino acids. The CDR3 here is CATSRRYDRLSGNTIYF. CDR3 coding DNA: TGTGCCACCAGCAGAAGATACGACAGACTCTCTGGAAACACCATATATTTT.

The chain is built from TRBV6-5 and TRBJ2-1, with 7 bases fitting TRBD1. Germline V gives CDR1 MNHEY, CDR2 SVGAGI. V trimming: 4 bases; J trimming: 8 bases; junction bases outside the gene matches: 11. The CDR3 extends over 15 amino acids. This chain's CDR3 is CASSSPRTGVDEQFF. In nucleotides, the CDR3 is TGTGCCAGCAGTTCCCCTCGGACAGGAGTCGATGAGCAGTTCTTC.

The chain uses TRBV6-5 and TRBJ2-1; D gene unclear. The CDR3 has 12 amino acids. CDR1 is MNHEY, CDR2 SVGAGI, per germline. Between the trimmed V and J ends, which lost 9 bases and 7 bases, there was a span of 13 bases. CDR3 region: CASGFINNEQFF. The CDR3 DNA reads as TGTGCCAGTGGGTTCATCAATAATGAGCAGTTCTTC.

This chain uses TRBV10-3 with TRBJ1-6; D uncertain. This CDR3 has 15 residues. Germline lookup yields CDR1 ENHRY and CDR2 SYGVKD. V shed 6 bases and J shed 5 bases, with 14 bases lying between them. CDR3 sequence: CAIRSPEGNNSPLHF. CDR3 nucleotides: TGTGCCATCAGATCTCCCGAGGGCAATAATTCACCCCTCCACTTT.

This chain links TRBV18 with TRBJ2-7; possible D gene TRBD2, 6 bases. CDR1 KGHSH and CDR2 LQKENI come from the germline V gene. This CDR3 is built from 12 residues. V was pared by 1 base and J by 6 bases, with 7 bases between. DNA of the CDR3: TGTGCCAGCTCACCACGGAGGGGCGAGCAGTACTTC. Protein product: CASSPRRGEQYF.

This clone has only one observation. DNA for the CDR3: TGTGCCAGCAGCCTTAGGACCTACAATGAGCAGTTCTTC. Its translation is CASSLRTYNEQFF. The chain combines TRBV27 with TRBJ2-1; D gene ambiguous. In germline, CDR1 is MNHEY, CDR2 SMNVEV (reference sequence). The CDR3 has 13 residues. V dropped 6 bases and J dropped 2 bases, with 8 bases sitting between them.

This rearrangement joins TRBV12-3 or TRBV12-4 to TRBJ1-2; 7 positions match TRBD1. V dropped 6 bases and J dropped 4; count of bases not matched to a gene: 5. The CDR3 is 13 residues long. This CDR3 is CASSQGGSYGYTF. DNA of the CDR3: TGTGCCAGCAGCCAAGGGGGCAGCTATGGCTACACCTTC.

The chain combines TRBV6-5 with TRBJ1-2, with D tentatively TRBD1 (5 bases). V was trimmed by 5 bases and J by 4 bases, leaving 11 bases between them. The CDR3 length is 13 residues. Germline lookup yields CDR1 MNHEY and CDR2 SVGAGI. The CDR3 bases are TGTGCCAGCAGTCGAACAGGCATCTATGGCTACACCTTC. Translating it yields CASSRTGIYGYTF.

The CDR3 sequence is CASTPGGLEQYF. CDR3 nucleotides: TGTGCCAGCACGCCTGGGGGGCTAGAGCAGTACTTC. This sequence joins TRBV7-9 and TRBJ2-7; the D gene could be TRBD1 or TRBD2 (6 bases each). Germline lookup yields CDR1 SEHNR and CDR2 FQNEAQ (reference sequence). The CDR3 is 12 amino acids. V gave up 7 bases and J gave up 7 bases, with 14 bases separating them.

V gene TRBV6-4 combines with J gene TRBJ1-5, with D tentatively TRBD1 (5 bases). Trimming shortened V by 0 bases and J by 6 bases, and 9 bases separated the two germline ends. The CDR3 length is 14 residues. Germline V gives CDR1 MRHNA, CDR2 SNTAGT. The CDR3 nucleotides read TGTGCCAGCAGTGACTCGGGGGGGGTTCAGCCCCAGCATTTT. This codes for CASSDSGGVQPQHF.

The chain carries TRBV9 and TRBJ1-6, with 9 bases fitting TRBD1. Germline V CDR1 and CDR2: SGDLS, YYNGEE. Trimming removed 6 bases from V and 6 bases from J; junction bases left unmatched: 4. The CDR3 sequence is 14 residues long. The CDR3 sequence is CASTGQGSNSPLHF. CDR3 DNA: TGTGCCAGCACCGGACAGGGGAGTAATTCACCCCTCCACTTT.

The rearrangement links TRBV23-1 to TRBJ1-4; D not certain. TRBV23-1 qualifies as an ORF whose function is uncertain. The CDR3 is made up of 13 amino acids. Trimming pared 4 bases from V and 6 bases from J, leaving 9 bases between. CDR3 sequence: CASSRRGDEKLFF. CDR3 DNA: TGCGCCAGCAGTCGTCGCGGAGATGAAAAACTGTTTTTT.

This chain joins TRBV7-9 and TRBJ1-2, with 9 nucleotides matching TRBD1. V shed 4 bases and J 4 bases; nucleotides not matched to a gene: 7. The germline V gene encodes CDR1 SEHNR and CDR2 FQNEAQ (reference sequence). This CDR3 region has 15 residues. The CDR3 spells CASSSGQGWGYGYTF. The CDR3 DNA reads TGTGCCAGCAGCTCTGGACAGGGGTGGGGCTATGGCTACACCTTC.

The J gene is TRBJ2-2, the V gene TRBV18; 7 positions agree with TRBD1. This CDR3 contains 15 residues. Germline V gene lookup returns CDR1 KGHSH and CDR2 LQKENI. V trimming: 5 bases; J trimming: 0 bases; junction bases outside the gene matches: 3. The CDR3: CASSKDRANTGELFF. CDR3 DNA: TGTGCCAGCTCAAAAGACAGGGCGAACACCGGGGAGCTGTTTTTT.

This clone was counted once. The chain carries TRBV12-5 and TRBJ1-2, with D hard to call. CDR3 length equals 13 residues. Germline lookup yields CDR1 LGHNT and CDR2 FRNRAP. Trimming cost V 5 bases and J 1 base, with 8 bases left between them. CDR3 DNA: TGTGCTAGTGGTCCCAGGAATAACTATGGCTACACCTTC. This sequence encodes CASGPRNNYGYTF.

The gene calls are TRBV7-3 and TRBJ2-5; TRBD1 is a possible D gene (6 bases). Per germline, CDR1 SGHTA and CDR2 FQGTGA. V dropped 6 bases and J dropped 2 bases, with 10 bases sitting between them. This CDR3 has 13 amino acids. CDR3 bases: TGTGCCAGCAGTCGAGACAGGCAAGAGACCCAGTACTTC. Translated: CASSRDRQETQYF.

The chain recombines TRBV18 with TRBJ2-7; possible D gene TRBD2, 6 bases. CDR1 KGHSH and CDR2 LQKENI come from the germline V gene. The CDR3 consists of 16 residues. Trimming pared 2 bases from V and 2 bases from J, leaving 16 bases between. CDR3 amino acids: CASSPISVRGTYEQYF. The CDR3 region has the DNA TGTGCCAGCTCACCAATCTCTGTCCGGGGGACCTACGAGCAGTACTTC.

The chain links TRBV5-4 to TRBJ2-2; D is uncertain. The ends were cut back, 6 bases at V and 4 bases at J, with 13 bases in the middle. The CDR3 runs 14 residues. Germline CDR1 SGHNT, CDR2 YYREEE (reference sequence). CDR3: CASTLGGSTGELFF. Here the CDR3 DNA reads TGTGCCAGCACCCTTGGTGGAAGCACCGGGGAGCTGTTTTTT.